These 24 T cell receptor beta chains came from one sample sequenced in a study of PD-1 blockade in classical Hodgkin lymphoma. The repertoire was sequenced with immunoSEQ multiplex PCR; TCRdb's copy has only in-frame clones and lacks some. The profile shows about 13,000 clones, 85% to 90% of them singletons. After autologous stem cell transplantation all patients relapsed, and prior brentuximab vedotin exposure differed between cohorts. Magnetic negative selection served to purify CD4+ T cells out of PBMCs that had been thawed. This specimen consisted of CD4+ T cells from blood, obtained at baseline. The receptors originated from a human donor with classical Hodgkin lymphoma.

The chain has TRBV4-3 and TRBJ2-5; no definite D call. The V gene's germline CDR1 is LGHNA and CDR2 YSLEER. V lost 6 bases to trimming and J lost 5 bases, with 25 bases between them. The CDR3 length is 17 residues. As DNA, the CDR3 is TGCGCCAGCAGTGAAACTGCTAGGATAATCGTCGACGAGACCCAGTACTTC. Translated, it gives CASSETARIIVDETQYF.

The gene calls are TRBV6-4 and TRBJ1-3; 7 bases are a match to TRBD1. Germline CDR1 reads MRHNA; CDR2 reads SNTAGT. The CDR3 runs to 17 residues. The ends lost 2 bases at V and 3 bases at J; junction bases unmatched: 10. CDR3 nucleotide sequence: TGTGCCAGCAGTGACGGGGGAGGGGGCGCGGGTGGAAACACCATATATTTT. It specifies CASSDGGGGAGGNTIYF.

This clone has only one observation. The chain links TRBV28 to TRBJ2-3, with 8 bases lining up with TRBD2. This CDR3 region has 16 residues. Germline trimming cut 1 base from V and 8 bases from J; bases unmatched to any gene: 11. CDR1 is MDHEN, CDR2 SYDVKM, per germline. In DNA form, the CDR3 reads TGTGCCAGCAGTTTATCCGGACTAGCAGGCGGGGGTACGCAGTATTTT. It is translated as CASSLSGLAGGGTQYF.

The rearrangement joins TRBV20-1 to TRBJ2-7; no firm D call. The V gene's germline CDR1 is DFQATT and CDR2 SNEGSKA (reference sequence). CDR3 length equals 10 residues. The V end was cut by 3 bases, the J end by 7 bases, with 7 bases between. This chain's CDR3 is CSARWEEQYF. CDR3 coding DNA: TGCAGTGCTAGGTGGGAAGAGCAGTACTTC.

The rearrangement links TRBV7-9 to TRBJ2-2, with D perhaps TRBD1 (6 bases). The CDR3 sequence is 17 residues long. CDR1 SEHNR and CDR2 FQNEAQ come from the germline V gene (reference sequence). With 4 bases removed from V and 2 bases from J, the gap between germline ends came to 17 bases. Here the CDR3 reads CASSSRPDSKNTGELFF. Written as DNA, the CDR3 is TGTGCCAGCAGCTCCCGCCCGGACAGCAAAAACACCGGGGAGCTGTTTTTT.

The V call is TRBV7-8, the J call TRBJ2-1; 7 nucleotides match TRBD1. J was trimmed by 0 bases and V by 3 bases; bases with no gene match: 2. Germline V CDR1 and CDR2: SGHVS, FQNEAQ. The CDR3 loop spans 15 amino acids. CDR3 sequence: CASSFDRASYNEQFF. The CDR3 nucleotides are TGTGCCAGCAGCTTCGACAGGGCCTCCTACAATGAGCAGTTCTTC.

This chain uses TRBV10-3 with TRBJ2-7; either TRBD1 or TRBD2 may fit D (6 bases each). The CDR3 length is 13 residues. The germline gives CDR1 ENHRY, CDR2 SYGVKD. V lost 0 bases and J 9 bases, leaving 12 bases between the germline ends. CDR3 DNA: TGTGCCATCAGTGAGTCGTCCAGGGGAGGGCAGTACTTC. Translation: CAISESSRGGQYF.

The V and J genes are TRBV5-1 and TRBJ2-7, with no clear D. Germline V gene data show CDR1 as SGHRS and CDR2 as YFSETQ. This CDR3 comprises 15 residues. Deletions cut 0 bases from V and 2 bases from J, with 12 bases between. The CDR3 DNA reads TGCGCCAGCAGCTTGGACGCCGTCTCTACCTACGAGCAGTACTTC. Its translation is CASSLDAVSTYEQYF.

The rearrangement joins TRBV18 to TRBJ1-5; D uncertain. The CDR3 extends over 14 amino acids. Germline V CDR1 and CDR2: KGHSH, LQKENI. Trimming pared 3 bases from V and 2 bases from J, leaving 8 bases between. The CDR3 sequence: CASSPETGNQPQHF. CDR3 nucleotide sequence: TGTGCCAGCTCACCGGAGACTGGCAATCAGCCCCAGCATTTT.

This chain links TRBV4-2 with TRBJ1-6, with D hard to call. The germline CDR1 and CDR2 sequences are LGHNA and YNFKEQ. CDR3 length equals 14 residues. V was shortened by 1 base and J by 5 bases, with 6 bases between the two germline ends. The CDR3 sequence: CASSQAQNNSPLHF. The CDR3 nucleotides read TGTGCCAGCAGCCAAGCACAGAATAATTCACCCCTCCACTTT.

The chain is built from TRBV28 and TRBJ2-5; perhaps D is TRBD1 or TRBD2 (6 bases each). V was shortened by 5 bases and J by 3 bases, with 13 bases between the two germline ends. CDR3 size: 14 residues. Germline V lookup: CDR1 MDHEN, CDR2 SYDVKM. CDR3 sequence reads: CASSTRRGEETQYF. The CDR3 nucleotides are TGTGCCAGCAGTACCCGGAGGGGGGAAGAGACCCAGTACTTC.

CDR3 nucleotide sequence: TGTGCAAGTCGCTTAGCGTTACAGGGGGCTGCTGAGGATGAAAAACTGTTTTTT. This codes for CASRLALQGAAEDEKLFF. This sequence joins TRBV12-2 and TRBJ1-4; TRBD1 is the table's D call, not checked against the DNA. TRBV12-2 is assigned pseudogene status. The CDR3 totals 18 residues.

The chain is built from TRBV6-1 and TRBJ1-5; D possibly corresponds to TRBD1 (6 bases). Germline-derived CDR1 and CDR2 are MNHNS and SASEGT. The CDR3 spans 14 residues. Trimming pared 8 bases from V and 2 bases from J, leaving 13 bases between. CDR3 sequence reads: CASYRVGGNQPQHF. The DNA of the CDR3 is TGTGCCAGCTACAGGGTAGGCGGCAATCAGCCCCAGCATTTT.

The chain is built from TRBV28 and TRBJ1-4; possibly TRBD1 for D (6 bases). The CDR3 has 15 residues. Per germline, CDR1 MDHEN and CDR2 SYDVKM. V lost 1 base, J lost 8 bases, and 14 bases lay in between. The CDR3 here is CASSLFAGVGEKLFF. The CDR3 DNA reads as TGTGCCAGCAGTTTATTTGCAGGGGTAGGGGAAAAACTGTTTTTT.

The rearrangement uses TRBV29-1 and TRBJ2-5; D gene ambiguous. The J call is uncertain, as TRBJ2-7 better fits the DNA end. This CDR3 has 13 residues. Germline-derived CDR1 and CDR2 are SQVTM and ANQGSEA. This CDR3 reads CSVGSGRSYEQYF. The CDR3 nucleotides read TGCAGCGTTGGGTCGGGTCGCTCCTACGAGCAGTACTTC.

The CDR3 reads CASSRIATGGSPFF. CDR3 coding DNA: TGTGCCAGCAGCCGAATAGCGACAGGGGGAAGCCCGTTCTTC. The chain combines TRBV7-2 with TRBJ2-1, with TRBD1 matching over 9 bases. This CDR3 has 14 residues. V shed 5 bases, J shed 15 bases, and the junction held 14 bases outside the gene matches. The germline V gene encodes CDR1 SGHTA and CDR2 FQGNSA.

The chain is built from TRBV5-6 and TRBJ2-2; TRBD1 aligns across 8 bases. The CDR3 sequence is 14 residues long. Germline V gene lookup returns CDR1 SGHDT and CDR2 YYEEEE. Trimming cost V 5 bases and J 2 bases; bases outside gene matches: 2. The CDR3 here is CASRGTGNTGELFF. DNA of the CDR3: TGTGCCAGCAGGGGGACAGGAAACACCGGGGAGCTGTTTTTT.

The chain employs TRBV5-8 and TRBJ1-2; 11 bases are shared with TRBD1. Germline loops: CDR1 SGHTS, CDR2 YDEGEE. The CDR3 covers 14 residues. Trimming cost V 4 bases and J 4 bases; bases outside gene matches: 3. The CDR3 DNA follows: TGTGCCAGCAGCCCGGACAGGGGGCCCTATGGCTACACCTTC. This translates into CASSPDRGPYGYTF. The whole variable domain, filled in from reference TRBV5-8 and TRBJ1-2, reads EAGVTQSPTHLIKTRGQQATLRCSPISGHTSVYWYQQALGLGLQFLLWYDEGEERNRGNFPPRFSGRQFPNYSSELNVNALELEDSALYLCASSPDRGPYGYTFGSGTRLTVV.

The chain employs TRBV5-1 and TRBJ2-5; D possibly corresponds to TRBD1 (5 bases). This CDR3 comprises 12 residues. Germline V lookup: CDR1 SGHRS, CDR2 YFSETQ. The V and J ends lost 6 bases and 2 bases respectively, with 8 bases between them. The CDR3: CASKQGQETQYF. CDR3 coding DNA: TGCGCCAGCAAGCAGGGTCAAGAGACCCAGTACTTC.

The rearrangement links TRBV12-5 to TRBJ2-3, with 9 bases fitting TRBD2. The V and J ends lost 3 bases and 5 bases, in that order; junction bases with no gene match: 3. Germline V gene lookup returns CDR1 LGHNT and CDR2 FRNRAP. The CDR3 sequence is 14 residues long. CDR3 sequence reads: CASGFGREGDTQYF. DNA for the CDR3: TGTGCTAGTGGTTTTGGGCGGGAGGGAGATACGCAGTATTTT.

The chain carries TRBV14 and TRBJ2-2; D uncertain. The CDR3 contains 15 residues. V was cut by 1 base and J by 5 bases, with 11 bases left in between. The germline V gene has CDR1 SGHDN and CDR2 FVKESK. CDR3 coding DNA: TGTGCCAGCAGCCAAGCGTACAGACCAACCGGGGAGCTGTTTTTT. Translation gives CASSQAYRPTGELFF.

This clone was recorded once. V and J are TRBV2 and TRBJ1-2; D is unclear. Looked up from germline, CDR1 is SNHLY and CDR2 is FYNNEI. The CDR3 is 14 residues long. V was shortened by 6 bases and J by 3 bases, with 14 bases between the two germline ends. CDR3 coding DNA: TGTGCCAGCAGCATCTCGACCTCTCACTATGGCTACACCTTC. This sequence encodes CASSISTSHYGYTF.

The rearrangement uses TRBV4-2 and TRBJ2-1, with D uncertain. Germline assignment: CDR1 LGHNA and CDR2 YNFKEQ. CDR3 size: 11 residues. Trimming left V 5 bases short and J 6 bases short, with 5 bases between. The CDR3 DNA follows: TGTGCCAGCAGCTGGTTCAATGAGCAGTTCTTC. The encoded protein is CASSWFNEQFF.

Points on this clone: The germline gene is not matched at one end of the junction; a read error may be the cause. The rearrangement joins TRBV9 to TRBJ2-1; the match to TRBD1 covers 9 bases. Germline CDR1 is SGDLS and CDR2 is YYNGEE. The CDR3 length is 15 residues. CDR3 protein: CASSSGQGSHNEQFF. In DNA, the CDR3 is TGTGCCAGCAGCTCGGGACAGGGCTCCCACAATGAGCAGTTCTTC. Full variable domain (outside the CDR3, taken from reference TRBV9 and TRBJ2-1): DSGVTQTPKHLITATGQRVTLRCSPRSGDLSVYWYQQSLDQGLQFLIQYYNGEERAKGNILERFSAQQFPDLHSELNLSSLELGDSALYFCASSSGQGSHNEQFFGPGTRLTVL.